This T cell receptor beta chain was observed in a study of blood T cell repertoires in COVID-19. This clone was picked up a small number of times. Repertoires were generated with immunoSEQ multiplex PCR, while TCRdb's copy carries only in-frame clones and drops some. The sample carries 200,000 or so clones, about 80% recorded once. Germline lookup yields CDR1 SGDLS and CDR2 YYNGEE. This CDR3 spans 15 amino acids. Trimming at V came to 4 bases and at J to 4 bases, leaving 5 bases not matched to a gene. Sequenced: peripheral blood. This receptor was identified in a human donor with acute or convalescent COVID-19. The donor label of this sample is uncertain. V and J are TRBV9 and TRBJ2-3, with 11 bases lining up with TRBD2. Written as DNA, the CDR3 is TGTGCCAGCAGCTCCCGACTAGCGGGATCAGATACGCAGTATTTT. Translating gives CASSSRLAGSDTQYF.